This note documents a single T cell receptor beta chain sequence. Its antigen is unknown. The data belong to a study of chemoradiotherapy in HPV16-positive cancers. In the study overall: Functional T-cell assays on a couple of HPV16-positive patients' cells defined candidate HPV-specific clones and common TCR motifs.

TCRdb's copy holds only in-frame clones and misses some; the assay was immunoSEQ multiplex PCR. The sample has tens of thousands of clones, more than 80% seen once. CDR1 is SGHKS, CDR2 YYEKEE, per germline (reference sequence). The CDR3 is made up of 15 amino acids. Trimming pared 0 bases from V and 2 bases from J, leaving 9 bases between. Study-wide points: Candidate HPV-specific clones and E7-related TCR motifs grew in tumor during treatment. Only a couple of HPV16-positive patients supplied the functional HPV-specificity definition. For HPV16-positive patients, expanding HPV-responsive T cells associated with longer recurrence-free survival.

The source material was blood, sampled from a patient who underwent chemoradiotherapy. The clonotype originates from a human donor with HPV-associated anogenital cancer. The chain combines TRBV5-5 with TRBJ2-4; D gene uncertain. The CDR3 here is CASSLAPGTKNIQYF. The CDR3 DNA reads TGTGCCAGCAGCTTGGCCCCTGGCACCAAAAACATTCAGTACTTC.